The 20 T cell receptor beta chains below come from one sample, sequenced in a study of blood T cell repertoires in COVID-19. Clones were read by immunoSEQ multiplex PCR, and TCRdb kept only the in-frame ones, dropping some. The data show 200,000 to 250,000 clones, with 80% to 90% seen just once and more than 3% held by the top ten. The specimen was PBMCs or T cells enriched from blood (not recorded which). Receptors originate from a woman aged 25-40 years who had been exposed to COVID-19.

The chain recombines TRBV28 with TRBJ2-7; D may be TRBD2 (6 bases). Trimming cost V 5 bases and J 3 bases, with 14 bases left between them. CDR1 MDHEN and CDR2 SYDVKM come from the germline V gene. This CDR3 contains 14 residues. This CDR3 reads CASSNFPGSYEQYF. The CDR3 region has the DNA TGTGCCAGCAGTAACTTCCCCGGGAGCTACGAGCAGTACTTC.

In DNA, the CDR3 is TGCGCCAGCAGCCCCCAGATTGCGGGATTGTCCCACGAGCAGTACTTC. Amino acid sequence: CASSPQIAGLSHEQYF. The rearrangement uses TRBV5-1 and TRBJ2-7; tentative D call: TRBD2 (6 bases). Germline V CDR1 and CDR2: SGHRS, YFSETQ. The V end lost 4 bases, the J end lost 5 bases, and 22 bases lay between the germline ends. The CDR3 covers 16 residues. Combining the CDR3 with reference TRBV5-1 and TRBJ2-7 gives the whole variable domain KAGVTQTPRYLIKTRGQQVTLSCSPISGHRSVSWYQQTPGQGLQFLFEYFSETQRNKGNFPGRFSGRQFSNSRSEMNVSTLELGDSALYLCASSPQIAGLSHEQYFGPGTRLTVT.

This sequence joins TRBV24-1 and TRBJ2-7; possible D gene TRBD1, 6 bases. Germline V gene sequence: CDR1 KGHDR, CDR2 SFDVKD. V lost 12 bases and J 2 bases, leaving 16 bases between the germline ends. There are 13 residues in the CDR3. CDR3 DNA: TGTGCCTCCCAAAGGGGGAGTGCCTACGAGCAGTACTTC. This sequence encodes CASQRGSAYEQYF.

CDR3 loop: CASSYAGGTEAFF. CDR3 bases: TGCGCCAGCAGCTACGCAGGGGGCACTGAAGCTTTCTTT. V is TRBV10-1 and J is TRBJ1-1; 7 positions agree with TRBD1. The length of the CDR3 is 13 residues. The ends lost 6 bases at V and 4 bases at J; junction bases unmatched: 5. Per the germline V gene, CDR1 is WNHNN and CDR2 is SYGVQD (reference sequence).

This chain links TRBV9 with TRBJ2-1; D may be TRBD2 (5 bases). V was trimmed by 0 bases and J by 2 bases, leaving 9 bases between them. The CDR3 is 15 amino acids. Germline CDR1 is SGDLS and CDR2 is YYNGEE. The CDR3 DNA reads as TGTGCCAGCAGCGTAGACGGGGAACCCTACAATGAGCAGTTCTTC. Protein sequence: CASSVDGEPYNEQFF.

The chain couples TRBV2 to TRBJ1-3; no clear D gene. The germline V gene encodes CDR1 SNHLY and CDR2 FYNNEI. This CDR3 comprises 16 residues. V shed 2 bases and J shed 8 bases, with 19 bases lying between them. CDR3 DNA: TGTGCCAGCAGTGAACGCCTGCCTCCCCAGAGGGACACCATATATTTT. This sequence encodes CASSERLPPQRDTIYF.

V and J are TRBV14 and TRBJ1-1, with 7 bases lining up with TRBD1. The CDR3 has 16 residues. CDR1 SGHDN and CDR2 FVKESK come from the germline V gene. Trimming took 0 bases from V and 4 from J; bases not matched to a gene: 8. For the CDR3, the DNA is TGTGCCAGCAGCCAAGATAAAGTGACAGGGATCACTGAAGCTTTCTTT. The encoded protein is CASSQDKVTGITEAFF.

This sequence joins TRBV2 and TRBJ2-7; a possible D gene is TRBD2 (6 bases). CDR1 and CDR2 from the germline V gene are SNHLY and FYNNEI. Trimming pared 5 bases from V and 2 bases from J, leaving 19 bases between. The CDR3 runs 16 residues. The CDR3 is CASSHPAGWDPYEQYF. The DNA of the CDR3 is TGTGCCAGCAGTCACCCAGCGGGTTGGGACCCCTACGAGCAGTACTTC.

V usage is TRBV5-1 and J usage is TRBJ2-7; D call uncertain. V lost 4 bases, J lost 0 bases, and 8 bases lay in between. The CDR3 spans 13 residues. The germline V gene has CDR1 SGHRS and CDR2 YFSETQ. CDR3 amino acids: CASSHGPSYEQYF. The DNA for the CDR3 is TGCGCCAGCAGCCATGGCCCCTCCTACGAGCAGTACTTC.

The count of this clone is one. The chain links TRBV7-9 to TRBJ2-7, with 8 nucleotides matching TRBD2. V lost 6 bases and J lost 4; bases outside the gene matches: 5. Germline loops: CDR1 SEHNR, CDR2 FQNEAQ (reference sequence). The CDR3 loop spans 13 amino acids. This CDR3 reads CASSGGTSYEQYF. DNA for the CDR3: TGTGCCAGCAGTGGCGGGACTAGTTACGAGCAGTACTTC.

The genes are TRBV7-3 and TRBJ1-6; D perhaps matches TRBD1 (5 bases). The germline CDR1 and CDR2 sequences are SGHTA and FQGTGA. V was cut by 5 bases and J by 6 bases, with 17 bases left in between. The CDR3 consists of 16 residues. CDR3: CASSRNRSTSNSPLHF. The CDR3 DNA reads TGTGCCAGCAGCAGGAACAGGTCTACGTCTAATTCACCCCTCCACTTT.

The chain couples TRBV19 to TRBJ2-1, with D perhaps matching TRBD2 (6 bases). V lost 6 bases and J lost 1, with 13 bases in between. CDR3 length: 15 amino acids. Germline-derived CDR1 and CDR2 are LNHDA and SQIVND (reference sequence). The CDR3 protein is CASRRSSESYNEQFF. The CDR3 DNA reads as TGTGCCAGTAGGAGATCTAGCGAATCCTACAATGAGCAGTTCTTC.

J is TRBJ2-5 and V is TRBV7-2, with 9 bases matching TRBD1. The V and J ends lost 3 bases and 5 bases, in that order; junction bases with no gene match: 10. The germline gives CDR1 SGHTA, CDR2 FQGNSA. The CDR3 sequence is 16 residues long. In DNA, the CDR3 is TGTGCCAGCAGCTTGGTCGGGACAGGGCTTGCGGAGACCCAGTACTTC. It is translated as CASSLVGTGLAETQYF.

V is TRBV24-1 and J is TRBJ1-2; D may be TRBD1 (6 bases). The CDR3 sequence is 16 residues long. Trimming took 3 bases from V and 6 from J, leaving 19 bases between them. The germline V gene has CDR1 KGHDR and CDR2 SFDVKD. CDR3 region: CATSDRRGGSGDGYTF. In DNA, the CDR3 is TGTGCCACCAGTGATCGGCGCGGGGGCTCTGGAGATGGCTACACCTTC.

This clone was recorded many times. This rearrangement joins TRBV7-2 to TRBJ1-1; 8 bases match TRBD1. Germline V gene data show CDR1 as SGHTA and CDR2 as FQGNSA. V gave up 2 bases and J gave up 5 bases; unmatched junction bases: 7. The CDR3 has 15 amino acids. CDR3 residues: CASSLFRGPKTEAFF. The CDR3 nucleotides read TGTGCCAGCAGCTTATTCAGGGGGCCCAAAACTGAAGCTTTCTTT.

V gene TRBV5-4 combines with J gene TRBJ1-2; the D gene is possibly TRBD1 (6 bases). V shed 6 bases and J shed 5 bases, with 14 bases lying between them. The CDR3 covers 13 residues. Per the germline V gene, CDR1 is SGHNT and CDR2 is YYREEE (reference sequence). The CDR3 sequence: CASTPGTIYGYTF. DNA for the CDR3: TGTGCCAGCACACCCGGGACAATATATGGCTACACCTTC.

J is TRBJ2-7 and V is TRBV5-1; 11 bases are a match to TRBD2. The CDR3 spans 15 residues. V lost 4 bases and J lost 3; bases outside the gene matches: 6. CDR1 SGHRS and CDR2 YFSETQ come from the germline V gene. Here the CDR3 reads CASSSTGTSGYEQYF. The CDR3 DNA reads TGCGCCAGCAGCAGTACCGGGACTAGCGGCTACGAGCAGTACTTC.

The CDR3 DNA sequence: TGTGCCAGCACCCCTCCGGCTAATGAAAAACTGTTTTTT. Translated, it gives CASTPPANEKLFF. The chain carries TRBV28 and TRBJ1-4, with D unresolved. The V and J ends lost 7 bases and 3 bases respectively, with 9 bases between them. This CDR3 region has 13 residues. CDR1 is MDHEN, CDR2 SYDVKM, per germline. Using reference TRBV28 and TRBJ1-4 for the parts outside the CDR3, the full variable domain is DVKVTQSSRYLVKRTGEKVFLECVQDMDHENMFWYRQDPGLGLRLIYFSYDVKMKEKGDIPEGYSVSREKKERFSLILESASTNQTSMYLCASTPPANEKLFFGSGTQLSVL.

The CDR3 here is CASSFQIAGGRSTDTQYF. CDR3 in DNA: TGCGCCAGCAGCTTTCAAATAGCGGGAGGGCGTAGCACAGATACGCAGTATTTT. The rearrangement links TRBV5-1 to TRBJ2-3, with 11 bases matching TRBD2. The trim removed 2 bases at V and 0 bases at J, leaving 8 bases unmatched. CDR1 and CDR2 from the germline V gene are SGHRS and YFSETQ. The CDR3 has 18 amino acids.

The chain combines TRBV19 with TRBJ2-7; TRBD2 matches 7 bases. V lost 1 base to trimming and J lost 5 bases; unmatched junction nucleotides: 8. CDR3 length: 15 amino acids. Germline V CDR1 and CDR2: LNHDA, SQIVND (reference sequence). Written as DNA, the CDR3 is TGTGCCAGTAGTATAGGCGCGGGAGCGATAGACGAGCAGTACTTC. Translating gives CASSIGAGAIDEQYF.